This entry lists 7 T cell receptor beta chains sequenced from one sample in a study of technical replicates of blood from several donors (dated 2017 in TCRdb). Libraries came from the immunoSEQ multiplex PCR assay. This is the immuneACCESS table as TCRdb keeps it, with only in-frame sequences that have V and J called. A part of the clones is gone; compared with another copy, unresolved V genes explain less than half, and the rest is unexplained. This sample comprises some 77,000 clones, 85% to 95% of them detected only once. Less than 0.4% of the sample belongs to the ten largest clones. The sequencing sample was made of T cells isolated from PBMCs. The origin of the receptors is a human donor in good health.

This clone occurred once. The rearrangement links TRBV4-1 to TRBJ2-7, with 10 positions matching TRBD2. The V gene's germline CDR1 is MGHRA and CDR2 YSYEKL. V shed 3 bases, J shed 3 bases, and the junction held 5 bases outside the gene matches. The CDR3 is 15 amino acids. The CDR3 DNA follows: TGCGCCAGCAGCCAGACCGGACTAGCGGACTACGAGCAGTACTTC. Translating it yields CASSQTGLADYEQYF.

In this sample, this clone turned up a few times. This chain connects TRBV6-5 to TRBJ2-7, with TRBD2 matching 9 bases. Germline V lookup: CDR1 MNHEY, CDR2 SVGAGI. V was pared by 4 bases and J by 3 bases, with 4 bases of the junction left unmatched. This CDR3 is built from 14 residues. The CDR3 reads CASSWASGNYEQYF. The CDR3 coding sequence is TGTGCCAGCAGTTGGGCTAGCGGGAACTACGAGCAGTACTTC.

V and J are TRBV4-3 and TRBJ2-7; unclear D gene. The CDR3 loop spans 13 amino acids. Deletions cut 0 bases from V and 4 bases from J, with 7 bases between. Germline CDR1 LGHNA, CDR2 YSLEER. For the CDR3, the DNA is TGCGCCAGCAGCCAAGAAAGAGGTTACGAGCAGTACTTC. This translates into CASSQERGYEQYF.

This clone came up once. The rearrangement uses TRBV30 and TRBJ1-2; 7 nucleotides line up with TRBD1. CDR1 is GTSNPN and CDR2 is SVGIG in the germline V gene (reference sequence). The V segment lost 4 bases and the J segment 8 bases; nucleotides outside the gene matches: 10. This CDR3 has 13 residues. CDR3 sequence: CAWTLQGGKGYTF. The CDR3 coding sequence is TGTGCCTGGACCCTCCAGGGGGGAAAAGGCTACACCTTC.

This chain connects TRBV6-5 to TRBJ2-7; TRBD1 aligns across 7 bases. The V and J ends lost 8 bases and 0 bases, in that order; junction bases with no gene match: 4. Looked up from germline, CDR1 is MNHEY and CDR2 is SVGAGI. The CDR3 totals 13 residues. As DNA, the CDR3 is TGTGCCAGCGTGGGACAGAACTCCTACGAGCAGTACTTC. It translates to CASVGQNSYEQYF.

The chain employs TRBV9 and TRBJ2-4; 13 positions agree with TRBD2. CDR3 length: 15 amino acids. From germline, CDR1 is SGDLS and CDR2 YYNGEE. The V gene end was trimmed by 4 bases and the J gene end by 8 bases; junction bases not matched to a gene: 6. CDR3 DNA: TGTGCCAGCAGCAACCCAACTAGCGGGGGGGACATTCAGTACTTC. Amino acids: CASSNPTSGGDIQYF.

This chain's CDR3 is CASSQASGVSYEQYF. Written as DNA, the CDR3 is TGTGCCAGCAGCCAAGCTAGCGGGGTGTCCTACGAGCAGTACTTC. The chain combines TRBV4-2 with TRBJ2-7, with TRBD2 identical over 9 bases. The length of the CDR3 is 15 residues. Trimming at V came to 1 base and at J to 1 base, leaving 2 bases not matched to a gene. The V gene's germline CDR1 is LGHNA and CDR2 YNFKEQ.